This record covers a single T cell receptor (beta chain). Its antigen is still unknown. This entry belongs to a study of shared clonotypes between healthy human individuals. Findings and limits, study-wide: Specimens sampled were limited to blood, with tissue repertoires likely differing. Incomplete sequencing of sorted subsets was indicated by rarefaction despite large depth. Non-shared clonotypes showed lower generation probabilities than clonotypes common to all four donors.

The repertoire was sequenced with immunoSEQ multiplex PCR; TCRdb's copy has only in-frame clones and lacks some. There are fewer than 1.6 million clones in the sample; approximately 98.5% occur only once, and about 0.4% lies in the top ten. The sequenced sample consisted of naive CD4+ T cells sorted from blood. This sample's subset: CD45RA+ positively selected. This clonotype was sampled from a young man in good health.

The CDR3 bases are TGTGCCAGCAGCATACGGACAGGGTGGGGAGATACGCAGTATTTT. It translates to CASSIRTGWGDTQYF. The chain joins TRBV21-1 to TRBJ2-3; the table's TRBD1 call for D was not verified on the DNA. TRBV21-1 is shown as a pseudogene. The CDR3 is 15 residues long.